Listed here are 25 T cell receptor beta chains from one sample, sequenced in a study of cytomegalovirus exposure and HLA in healthy donors. Data came from immunoSEQ multiplex PCR; TCRdb stores just in-frame clones and leaves some out. The profile shows 150,000 to 200,000 clones, approximately 96% of them singletons. The specimen sequenced was PBMCs. The receptors here all came from a woman younger than 30 in good health and CMV-seronegative.

J is TRBJ1-1 and V is TRBV18, with no clear D. The V end was cut by 2 bases, the J end by 0 bases, with 7 bases between. The CDR3 has 14 amino acids. Germline V lookup: CDR1 KGHSH, CDR2 LQKENI. CDR3 loop: CASSPTEMNTEAFF. The DNA for the CDR3 is TGTGCCAGCTCACCAACAGAGATGAACACTGAAGCTTTCTTT.

The chain combines TRBV10-3 with TRBJ2-1, with TRBD2 identical over 8 bases. The length of the CDR3 is 15 residues. V lost 0 bases, J lost 14 bases, and 12 bases stayed unmatched. The germline V gene has CDR1 ENHRY and CDR2 SYGVKD. The CDR3 loop reads CAISESEAGGSAEFF. CDR3 in DNA: TGTGCCATCAGTGAGTCTGAGGCGGGGGGCTCGGCGGAGTTCTTC.

The CDR3: CASSKDLKTDGYTF. For the CDR3, the DNA is TGTGCCAGCAGTAAAGACCTTAAGACAGATGGCTACACCTTC. The chain has TRBV27 and TRBJ1-2; weak D call: TRBD1 (5 bases). The germline V gene has CDR1 MNHEY and CDR2 SMNVEV (reference sequence). This CDR3 has 14 amino acids. Trimming left V 5 bases short and J 6 bases short, with 16 bases between.

The CDR3 is CASSSDTPYEQYF. The CDR3 nucleotides are TGTGCCAGCAGCTCGGACACCCCCTACGAGCAGTACTTC. The V and J genes are TRBV5-4 and TRBJ2-7, with D perhaps TRBD1 (5 bases). Germline CDR1 reads SGHNT; CDR2 reads YYREEE (reference sequence). This CDR3 has 13 amino acids. Between the trimmed V and J ends, which lost 3 bases and 2 bases, there was a span of 9 bases.

The chain couples TRBV7-9 to TRBJ2-1, with unresolved D. The germline V gene has CDR1 SEHNR and CDR2 FQNEAQ (reference sequence). The ends were cut back, 5 bases at V and 10 bases at J, with 12 bases in the middle. The CDR3 runs 12 residues. This CDR3 is CASSDSGVEQFF. CDR3 DNA: TGTGCCAGCAGCGACTCCGGCGTCGAGCAGTTCTTC.

The chain links TRBV4-3 to TRBJ2-5; TRBD1 agrees at 10 bases. Germline assignment: CDR1 LGHNA and CDR2 YSLEER. The CDR3 runs to 14 residues. V gave up 4 bases and J gave up 4 bases; unmatched junction bases: 3. The chain's CDR3 is CASSPWTGGETQYF. CDR3 in DNA: TGCGCCAGCAGCCCTTGGACAGGGGGAGAGACCCAGTACTTC.

On this clone itself: An end of the junction does not agree with germline; a read error may underlie this. The J gene is TRBJ1-1, the V gene TRBV29-1; 10 nucleotides match TRBD1. The CDR3 is 14 residues long. The germline V gene encodes CDR1 SQVTM and CDR2 ANQGSEA. Written as DNA, the CDR3 is TGCATCGTTGAAAGGGACAGGGGCCAGACCGGAGCTTTCTTT. This encodes CIVERDRGQTGAFF.

The chain uses TRBV7-6 and TRBJ2-7, with TRBD1 identical over 7 bases. The CDR3 spans 16 residues. V lost 6 bases and J lost 3; bases outside the gene matches: 14. Germline CDR1 is SGHVS and CDR2 is FNYEAQ. The CDR3 coding sequence is TGTGCCAGCAGTCCGCGATTCCGGGACAGCGTCTACGAGCAGTACTTC. Its translation: CASSPRFRDSVYEQYF.

The rearrangement uses TRBV12-5 and TRBJ2-2, with 11 positions matching TRBD2. CDR1 and CDR2 from the germline V gene are LGHNT and FRNRAP. J lost 1 base, V lost 6 bases, and 7 bases had no gene match. The CDR3 consists of 17 residues. Here the CDR3 DNA reads TGTGCTAGTGGCTACCTGCTAGCGGGGGGGAACACCGGGGAGCTGTTTTTT. Amino acids: CASGYLLAGGNTGELFF. The full variable domain, with the rest looked up from reference TRBV12-5 and TRBJ2-2, is DARVTQTPRHKVTEMGQEVTMRCQPILGHNTVFWYRQTMMQGLELLAYFRNRAPLDDSGMPKDRFSAEMPDATLATLKIQPSEPRDSAVYFCASGYLLAGGNTGELFFGEGSRLTVL.

V is TRBV7-2 and J is TRBJ1-1; D is unresolved. With 3 bases removed from V and 5 bases from J, the gap between germline ends came to 7 bases. CDR3 length: 12 amino acids. CDR1 is SGHTA and CDR2 is FQGNSA in the germline V gene. In DNA, the CDR3 is TGTGCCAGCAGCTTTGAGGGAACTGAAGCTTTCTTT. Translating it yields CASSFEGTEAFF. The full variable domain, completed using reference TRBV7-2 and TRBJ1-1, is GAGVSQSPSNKVTEKGKDVELRCDPISGHTALYWYRQSLGQGLEFLIYFQGNSAPDKSGLPSDRFSAERTGGSVSTLTIQRTQQEDSAVYLCASSFEGTEAFFGQGTRLTVV.

The rearrangement joins TRBV20-1 to TRBJ1-2; the D gene is possibly TRBD1 (6 bases). The CDR3 is 11 residues long. Per the germline V gene, CDR1 is DFQATT and CDR2 is SNEGSKA (reference sequence). V lost 5 bases and J 4 bases, leaving 8 bases between the germline ends. The chain's CDR3 is CSAPDSYGYTF. The CDR3 nucleotides read TGCAGTGCTCCGGACAGCTATGGCTACACCTTC.

The rearrangement links TRBV5-4 to TRBJ2-2; D not certain. CDR1 and CDR2 from the germline V gene are SGHNT and YYREEE (reference sequence). V was clipped by 1 base and J by 1 base, with 5 bases between them. The CDR3 runs to 14 residues. The CDR3 bases are TGTGCCAGCAGCTTGTCGCGGAACACCGGGGAGCTGTTTTTT. Protein sequence: CASSLSRNTGELFF.

In this sample, this clone turned up once. The genes are TRBV30 and TRBJ2-1; a weak D match, TRBD1 (5 bases). The CDR3 length is 11 residues. Germline CDR1 is GTSNPN and CDR2 is SVGIG (reference sequence). The germline V and J ends were trimmed by 8 bases and 12 bases, with 17 bases remaining between them. The DNA of the CDR3 is TGTGCCGGGGCGGATTTTACCATGCAGTTCTTC. This translates into CAGADFTMQFF.

This sequence joins TRBV7-3 and TRBJ1-6, with D tentatively TRBD1 (5 bases). Germline V gene data show CDR1 as SGHTA and CDR2 as FQGTGA. The CDR3 runs 20 residues. Trimming left V 1 base short and J 5 bases short, with 24 bases between. DNA of the CDR3: TGTGCCAGCAGCTTAAACCCTTTTATCCCCTCCAGGGCTGATAATTCACCCCTCCACTTT. Residues: CASSLNPFIPSRADNSPLHF.

V gene TRBV6-5 combines with J gene TRBJ2-1; 7 bases map to TRBD1. V was clipped by 6 bases and J by 2 bases; unmatched bases: 4. The CDR3 runs to 14 residues. Germline V lookup: CDR1 MNHEY, CDR2 SVGAGI. The CDR3 nucleotides read TGTGCCAGCAGGAACAGGGGCACCTACAATGAGCAGTTCTTC. It yields the protein CASRNRGTYNEQFF.

As for this clone: A junction boundary mismatches the germline segment, possibly from a read error. This sequence joins TRBV6-5 and TRBJ2-2; D possibly corresponds to TRBD2 (7 bases). This CDR3 has 16 amino acids. Germline V gene data show CDR1 as MNHEY and CDR2 as SVGAGI. CDR3 DNA sequence: TGTGCCAGCAGTTACTCGTTCACAGGGACCGGCGGGGGGCTGTTTTTT. The encoded protein is CASSYSFTGTGGGLFF.

The genes are TRBV30 and TRBJ2-2, with 8 bases that match TRBD1. V lost 3 bases to trimming and J lost 4 bases; unmatched junction nucleotides: 1. Germline CDR1 GTSNPN, CDR2 SVGIG (reference sequence). The CDR3 runs 13 residues. CDR3 in DNA: TGTGCCTGGAGAGGACAGGGCACCGGGGAGCTGTTTTTT. Translating it yields CAWRGQGTGELFF.

This chain links TRBV29-1 with TRBJ2-1, with 8 bases that match TRBD1. The CDR3 covers 15 residues. The V segment lost 6 bases and the J segment 4 bases; nucleotides outside the gene matches: 11. The germline V gene encodes CDR1 SQVTM and CDR2 ANQGSEA. CDR3 bases: TGCAGCGTCCCGCCCACAGGGGGAGAATACAATGAGCAGTTCTTC. Its protein is CSVPPTGGEYNEQFF.

This chain joins TRBV7-2 and TRBJ2-7; the D gene is possibly TRBD1 (6 bases). Trimming cost V 5 bases and J 3 bases, with 17 bases left between them. Germline V gene data show CDR1 as SGHTA and CDR2 as FQGNSA. The CDR3 runs 15 residues. Here the CDR3 DNA reads TGTGCCAGCAGCCGAAACAGGGTAAATCGCTACGAGCAGTACTTC. Protein: CASSRNRVNRYEQYF.

The chain recombines TRBV7-6 with TRBJ2-5; D uncertain. The CDR3 covers 13 residues. Germline V gives CDR1 SGHVS, CDR2 FNYEAQ. Trimming stripped 0 bases from V and 6 bases from J, with 8 bases between. CDR3 amino acids: CASSLAGSQTQYF. CDR3 bases: TGTGCCAGCAGCTTAGCCGGTTCCCAGACCCAGTACTTC.

This chain links TRBV5-6 with TRBJ1-2; 7 bases map to TRBD1. V dropped 0 bases and J dropped 1; count of bases not matched to a gene: 6. CDR3 length: 16 amino acids. Looked up from germline, CDR1 is SGHDT and CDR2 is YYEEEE. CDR3 in DNA: TGTGCCAGCAGCTTGGCAGACAGGGTAGTTAACTATGGCTACACCTTC. Protein: CASSLADRVVNYGYTF.

J is TRBJ1-5 and V is TRBV5-6; D is ambiguous. Deletions cut 0 bases from V and 5 bases from J, with 15 bases between. Germline V CDR1 and CDR2: SGHDT, YYEEEE. The CDR3 is 16 residues long. The CDR3 DNA follows: TGTGCCAGCAGCTTGGCGGTTCAGGCCCCGGATCAGCCCCAGCATTTT. Translated, it gives CASSLAVQAPDQPQHF.

This chain links TRBV9 with TRBJ1-1; TRBD1 matches 7 bases. The germline V gene has CDR1 SGDLS and CDR2 YYNGEE. The CDR3 extends over 12 amino acids. V trimming: 3 bases; J trimming: 4 bases; junction bases outside the gene matches: 0. CDR3 bases: TGTGCCAGCAGCGCAGGGGGCACTGAAGCTTTCTTT. Its translation is CASSAGGTEAFF.

The CDR3 reads CASSVAGTGDEKLFF. As DNA, the CDR3 is TGTGCCAGCAGCGTAGCCGGGACAGGGGACGAAAAACTGTTTTTT. The V call is TRBV9, the J call TRBJ1-4; 10 bases fit TRBD1. In germline, CDR1 is SGDLS, CDR2 YYNGEE. This CDR3 contains 15 residues. The ends lost 0 bases at V and 8 bases at J; junction bases unmatched: 4. Looking up the rest from reference TRBV9 and TRBJ1-4 gives the full variable domain: DSGVTQTPKHLITATGQRVTLRCSPRSGDLSVYWYQQSLDQGLQFLIQYYNGEERAKGNILERFSAQQFPDLHSELNLSSLELGDSALYFCASSVAGTGDEKLFFGSGTQLSVL.

This clone was counted a single time. The rearrangement uses TRBV10-3 and TRBJ2-5, with D tentatively TRBD2 (8 bases). CDR1 ENHRY and CDR2 SYGVKD come from the germline V gene. Trimming stripped 3 bases from V and 7 bases from J, with 18 bases between. This CDR3 has 15 amino acids. CDR3 region: CAISEVAGSGGTQYF. CDR3 DNA sequence: TGTGCCATCAGTGAAGTAGCGGGGTCAGGGGGGACCCAGTACTTC.